Listed below are T cell receptor beta chains from one sample, sequenced in a study of blood T cell repertoires in COVID-19. The repertoire was sequenced with immunoSEQ multiplex PCR; TCRdb's copy has only in-frame clones and lacks some. The repertoire holds about 170,000 clones, with approximately 80% as singletons. Sequenced input: peripheral blood. These receptors all come from a woman older than 75 with active or convalescent COVID-19. The CDR3 runs from the conserved cysteine through the conserved F or W. The D gene is left open where the match is weak. Size is omitted from some rows. Given values are once, few, many or a class for expanded clones.

D	J	size	V	CDR3	DNA
TRBD2	TRBJ2-2	few	TRBV4-1	CASRGGETTGELFF	TGCGCCAGCAGGGGAGGGGAGACCACCGGGGAGCTGTTTTTT
TRBD1	TRBJ2-3	-	TRBV7-2	CASSPDRGRGTDTQYF	TGTGCCAGCAGCCCTGACAGGGGGCGCGGCACAGATACGCAGTATTTT
TRBD1	TRBJ2-2	few	TRBV6-5	CASSSRDSRTGELFF	TGTGCCAGCAGTTCCCGGGACAGTCGCACCGGGGAGCTGTTTTTT
-	TRBJ1-5	-	TRBV5-1	CASSPWGGWGQPQHF	TGCGCCAGCAGCCCCTGGGGGGGTTGGGGTCAGCCCCAGCATTTT
-	TRBJ2-5	-	TRBV7-8	CASSLGLVVETQYF	TGTGCCAGCAGCTTAGGGTTAGTTGTCGAGACCCAGTACTTC
-	TRBJ1-1	-	TRBV19	CASSNDRLYTEAFF	TGTGCCAGTAGCAATGACAGACTTTACACTGAAGCTTTCTTT
TRBD1	TRBJ1-5	-	TRBV4-3	CASSQGTGENQPQHF	TGCGCCAGCAGCCAGGGGACAGGCGAGAATCAGCCCCAGCATTTT
-	TRBJ1-2	-	TRBV5-1	CASSLGTAAGYGYTF	TGCGCCAGCAGCTTGGGGACGGCTGCGGGGTATGGCTACACCTTC
-	TRBJ1-5	-	TRBV6-2/TRBV6-3	CASSSNSRNQPQHF	TGTGCCAGCAGTTCCAACAGCCGCAATCAGCCCCAGCATTTT
-	TRBJ2-7	-	TRBV18	CASSPAQTAAYEQYF	TGTGCCAGCTCACCAGCGCAGACGGCGGCCTACGAGCAGTACTTC
-	TRBJ2-3	-	TRBV11-2	CASSYAGASTDTQYF	TGTGCCAGCAGCTATGCGGGGGCTAGCACAGATACGCAGTATTTT
-	TRBJ2-1	-	TRBV9	CASSVGLGSEQFF	TGTGCCAGCAGCGTAGGATTGGGGAGTGAGCAGTTCTTC
-	TRBJ1-1	few	TRBV29-1	CSARENTEAFF	TGCAGCGCCCGGGAGAACACTGAAGCTTTCTTT
TRBD1	TRBJ1-1	once	TRBV18	CASSPRDSLNTEAFF	TGTGCCAGCTCACCACGGGACAGTCTAAACACTGAAGCTTTCTTT
-	TRBJ1-2	once	TRBV6-5	CASSNAGQNYGYTF	TGTGCCAGCAGTAACGCCGGACAGAACTATGGCTACACCTTC
-	TRBJ2-7	-	TRBV21-1	CASSSHREAYEQYF	TGTGCCAGCAGCAGCCACAGGGAAGCCTACGAGCAGTACTTC
-	TRBJ2-7	-	TRBV11-2	CASSLERTTNYEQYF	TGTGCCAGCAGCTTAGAGAGGACTACCAACTACGAGCAGTACTTC
-	TRBJ2-2	-	TRBV6-5	CASIGRVNTGELFF	TGTGCCAGCATTGGCAGGGTGAACACCGGGGAGCTGTTTTTT
TRBD1	TRBJ2-7	-	TRBV5-4	CASSSQGAGYEQYF	TGTGCCAGCAGCTCACAGGGGGCCGGATACGAGCAGTACTTC
TRBD1	TRBJ1-2	-	TRBV19	CASSISPSIRQGGGYTF	TGTGCCAGTAGTATATCCCCCTCAATACGACAGGGGGGTGGCTACACCTTC
TRBD1	TRBJ1-6	-	TRBV5-1	CASSRGQRDSPLHF	TGCGCCAGCAGCCGGGGACAGCGGGATTCACCCCTCCACTTT
-	TRBJ1-4	few	TRBV6-1	CASSKATGAIEKLFF	TGTGCCAGCAGTAAAGCTACAGGAGCGATTGAAAAACTGTTTTTT
TRBD2	TRBJ2-7	once	TRBV4-1	CASSQEERGGLYEQYF	TGCGCCAGCAGCCAAGAAGAGCGGGGGGGCCTCTACGAGCAGTACTTC
-	TRBJ1-1	-	TRBV3-1/TRBV3-2	CASSRNTGNTEAFF	TGTGCCAGCAGCCGGAATACGGGGAACACTGAAGCTTTCTTT
-	TRBJ2-7	few	TRBV5-1	CASRGALSSYEQYF	TGCGCCAGCAGGGGAGCCCTCAGCTCCTACGAGCAGTACTTC
TRBD1	TRBJ2-7	-	TRBV2	CASSATGGKSYEQYF	TGTGCCAGCAGTGCGACAGGGGGCAAATCCTACGAGCAGTACTTC
-	TRBJ1-1	once	TRBV6-2/TRBV6-3	CASSDRGGITEAFF	TGTGCCAGCAGTGATAGGGGCGGTATCACTGAAGCTTTCTTT
TRBD1	TRBJ2-1	-	TRBV15	CATSRVPRQGEQFF	TGTGCCACCAGCAGAGTCCCACGACAGGGAGAGCAGTTCTTC
-	TRBJ1-2	once	TRBV19	CASSGGYGYTF	TGTGCCAGTAGCGGGGGGTATGGCTACACCTTC
TRBD1	TRBJ1-3	-	TRBV7-8	CASSLRTGGGNTIYF	TGTGCCAGCAGCCTCCGGACAGGGGGTGGAAACACCATATATTTT
-	TRBJ2-4	-	TRBV3-1/TRBV3-2	CASSQAQGSVIQYF	TGTGCCAGCAGCCAAGCCCAGGGATCGGTCATTCAGTACTTC
-	TRBJ1-1	-	TRBV6-2/TRBV6-3	CASSLTSFNTEAFF	TGTGCCAGCAGCCTGACATCTTTTAACACTGAAGCTTTCTTT
TRBD1	TRBJ1-6	-	TRBV7-2	CASSFRGQHSPLHF	TGTGCCAGCAGCTTCAGGGGGCAACATTCACCCCTCCACTTT
-	TRBJ1-2	-	TRBV7-8	CASSLAETANYGYTF	TGTGCCAGCAGCTTAGCGGAGACAGCTAACTATGGCTACACCTTC
-	TRBJ1-5	-	TRBV12-3/TRBV12-4	CASTPRGNQPQHF	TGTGCCAGCACTCCACGGGGAAATCAGCCCCAGCATTTT
TRBD2	TRBJ2-3	-	TRBV5-1	CASSRSGVAGEDTQYF	TGCGCCAGCAGCCGTTCCGGGGTAGCGGGGGAAGATACGCAGTATTTT
TRBD1	TRBJ2-6	-	TRBV4-1	CASSQGQGPRGANVLTF	TGCGCCAGCAGCCAGGGACAGGGGCCAAGGGGGGCCAACGTCCTGACTTTC
-	TRBJ2-6	-	TRBV11-2	CASSLQAGKPGANVLTF	TGTGCCAGCAGCTTACAAGCAGGCAAACCTGGGGCCAACGTCCTGACTTTC
-	TRBJ2-2	few	TRBV9	CASSARTGMNTGELFF	TGTGCCAGCAGCGCCAGAACAGGGATGAACACCGGGGAGCTGTTTTTT
TRBD1	TRBJ2-3	-	TRBV13	CASSLRTGTTDTQYF	TGTGCCAGCAGCTTGAGGACAGGGACCACAGATACGCAGTATTTT
-	TRBJ2-7	-	TRBV5-1	CASSLPGVPEQYF	TGCGCCAGCAGCCTCCCCGGAGTCCCCGAGCAGTACTTC
TRBD1	TRBJ2-7	-	TRBV30	CAWSTTGITGADEQYF	TGTGCCTGGAGTACTACCGGGATAACAGGGGCTGACGAGCAGTACTTC
-	TRBJ1-2	-	TRBV5-4	CASSLTGYGYTF	TGTGCCAGCAGCTTGACGGGTTACGGCTACACCTTC
-	TRBJ1-2	-	TRBV30	CAWSVFTAKGYTF	TGTGCCTGGAGTGTATTCACAGCCAAGGGCTACACCTTC
TRBD2	TRBJ2-1	few	TRBV5-4	CASSTPGLAGGGEQFF	TGTGCCAGCAGCACCCCGGGACTAGCGGGGGGAGGGGAGCAGTTCTTC
TRBD1	TRBJ1-1	-	TRBV29-1	CSVGTGLTEAFF	TGCAGCGTTGGGACAGGGTTAACTGAAGCTTTCTTT
-	TRBJ1-1	-	TRBV25-1	CASSDRNTEAFF	TGTGCCAGCAGTGACAGAAACACTGAAGCTTTCTTT
-	TRBJ1-1	-	TRBV5-1	CASSHTRGFDTEAFF	TGCGCCAGCAGTCACACAAGGGGGTTTGACACTGAAGCTTTCTTT
-	TRBJ2-2	-	TRBV19	CASSETPGGGGELFF	TGTGCCAGTAGTGAGACCCCCGGAGGTGGCGGGGAGCTGTTTTTT
TRBD1	TRBJ1-2	-	TRBV27	CASSPGTGLSYGYTF	TGTGCCAGCAGTCCAGGGACAGGCCTTAGCTATGGCTACACCTTC
-	TRBJ2-7	-	TRBV4-3	CASGLDTSYEQYF	TGCGCCAGCGGACTTGACACCTCCTACGAGCAGTACTTC
-	TRBJ1-1	once	TRBV11-2	CASSLETGMNTEAFF	TGTGCCAGCAGTCTAGAGACAGGAATGAACACTGAAGCTTTCTTT
TRBD1	TRBJ1-2	-	TRBV7-9	CASSPGQNYGYTF	TGTGCCAGCAGCCCGGGACAGAACTATGGCTACACCTTC
-	TRBJ1-3	-	TRBV19	CASADRSSGNTIYF	TGTGCCAGCGCGGACAGAAGCTCTGGAAACACCATATATTTT